One sample yielded the 20 T cell receptor beta chains listed below, sequenced in a study of blood T cell repertoires in COVID-19. Here immunoSEQ multiplex PCR was the method, and the copy in TCRdb shows in-frame clones only, minus some. The table shows about 220,000 clones, with approximately 80% occurring only once. Source material: peripheral blood. All receptors come from a woman aged 60-75 years who had recovered from COVID-19.

This chain uses TRBV19 with TRBJ1-1; 7 bases agree with TRBD1. V trimming: 5 bases; J trimming: 0 bases; junction bases outside the gene matches: 9. CDR1 LNHDA and CDR2 SQIVND come from the germline V gene (reference sequence). This CDR3 comprises 16 residues. Here the CDR3 DNA reads TGTGCCAGTAGTGGACTCAGACAGGGACTGAACACTGAAGCTTTCTTT. Residues: CASSGLRQGLNTEAFF.

This clone was counted between two and nine times. Other DNA sequences in the same sample also yield this CDR3. V is TRBV11-2 and J is TRBJ2-1; no clear D. The CDR3 spans 11 residues. Germline CDR1 is SGHAT and CDR2 is FQNNGV. Trimming left V 7 bases short and J 4 bases short, with 5 bases between. The CDR3 nucleotides are TGTGCCAGCACCCTATACAATGAGCAGTTCTTC. This sequence encodes CASTLYNEQFF. Using reference TRBV11-2 and TRBJ2-1 for the parts outside the CDR3, the full variable domain is EAGVAQSPRYKIIEKRQSVAFWCNPISGHATLYWYQQILGQGPKLLIQFQNNGVVDDSQLPKDRFSAERLKGVDSTLKIQPAKLEDSAVYLCASTLYNEQFFGPGTRLTVL.

The chain has TRBV6-2 or TRBV6-3 and TRBJ1-5; 8 nucleotides line up with TRBD1. CDR1 is MNHEY, CDR2 SVGEGT, per germline. V shed 6 bases, J shed 4 bases, and the junction held 5 bases outside the gene matches. The CDR3 length is 14 residues. This chain's CDR3 is CASSRTGLNQPQHF. The CDR3 nucleotides read TGTGCCAGCAGCCGGACAGGGCTTAATCAGCCCCAGCATTTT.

This clone showed up just once. The chain uses TRBV6-2 or TRBV6-3 and TRBJ2-7, with TRBD2 matching 9 bases. The CDR3 runs to 16 residues. Germline V gene sequence: CDR1 MNHEY, CDR2 SVGEGT. The V gene end was trimmed by 5 bases and the J gene end by 5 bases; junction bases not matched to a gene: 13. The CDR3 DNA sequence: TGTGCCAGCAGTACCCTAGCGGGGCCATCCCCAAACGAGCAGTACTTC. This codes for CASSTLAGPSPNEQYF.

The J gene is TRBJ1-2, the V gene TRBV5-5, with D unresolved. Germline CDR1 SGHKS, CDR2 YYEKEE (reference sequence). The CDR3 runs to 15 residues. V lost 4 bases and J 5 bases, leaving 18 bases between the germline ends. In DNA form, the CDR3 reads TGTGCCAGCAGCCCCGTCGGCAGGCTACTTTATGGCTACACCTTC. It specifies CASSPVGRLLYGYTF.

The rearrangement uses TRBV5-1 and TRBJ2-5; 11 nucleotides line up with TRBD2. The V segment lost 0 bases and the J segment 9 bases; nucleotides outside the gene matches: 10. CDR3 length: 16 residues. Per germline, CDR1 SGHRS and CDR2 YFSETQ. The CDR3 spells CASSLEAASGGPSQYF. The CDR3 DNA reads TGCGCCAGCAGCTTGGAGGCCGCTAGCGGGGGGCCATCCCAGTACTTC.

CDR3 in DNA: TGTGCCAGCAGTCTGCCGGGTTACAATGAGCAGTTCTTC. It yields the protein CASSLPGYNEQFF. The V gene is TRBV28, the J gene TRBJ2-1; D remains unclear. The CDR3 length is 13 residues. V lost 5 bases to trimming and J lost 4 bases, with 9 bases between them. Germline CDR1 and CDR2: MDHEN and SYDVKM.

The rearrangement links TRBV4-3 to TRBJ2-1; TRBD2 might be the D (5 bases). Deletions cut 0 bases from V and 9 bases from J, with 9 bases between. Germline V gene data show CDR1 as LGHNA and CDR2 as YSLEER. The CDR3 spans 13 residues. The CDR3 is CASSQELGGEQFF. As DNA, the CDR3 is TGCGCCAGCAGCCAAGAACTAGGTGGTGAGCAGTTCTTC.

This chain links TRBV6-2 or TRBV6-3 with TRBJ2-7; perhaps TRBD1 as D (6 bases). Between the trimmed V and J ends, which lost 0 bases and 7 bases, there was a span of 19 bases. CDR1 MNHEY and CDR2 SVGEGT come from the germline V gene. The CDR3 is made up of 16 amino acids. CDR3 sequence reads: CASSYSRDTRLGEQYF. The CDR3 nucleotides are TGTGCCAGCAGTTACTCCCGGGACACCCGACTCGGGGAGCAGTACTTC.

This clone was counted ten times or more. V usage is TRBV5-1 and J usage is TRBJ1-2, with TRBD1 matching over 8 bases. V lost 4 bases, J lost 1 base, and 9 bases stayed unmatched. Germline CDR1 reads SGHRS; CDR2 reads YFSETQ. The CDR3 sequence is 16 residues long. The CDR3 bases are TGCGCCAGCAGCCTCCGGACAGGGTCCTTTAACTATGGCTACACCTTC. Amino acid sequence: CASSLRTGSFNYGYTF.

CDR3 sequence: CASSLSGLVNTEAFF. The DNA of the CDR3 is TGTGCCAGCAGTTTATCGGGACTGGTGAACACTGAAGCTTTCTTT. The V gene is TRBV27, the J gene TRBJ1-1; possibly TRBD1 for D (5 bases). Germline lookup yields CDR1 MNHEY and CDR2 SMNVEV (reference sequence). The CDR3 has 15 amino acids. V dropped 0 bases and J dropped 0 bases, with 8 bases sitting between them.

The chain carries TRBV19 and TRBJ1-1; 7 bases are shared with TRBD1. The germline V gene has CDR1 LNHDA and CDR2 SQIVND (reference sequence). V shed 8 bases and J 1 base; nucleotides not matched to a gene: 7. The CDR3 covers 14 residues. CDR3 residues: CASASGQANTEAFF. CDR3 coding DNA: TGTGCCAGTGCGTCTGGACAGGCGAACACTGAAGCTTTCTTT.

The chain combines TRBV15 with TRBJ2-1; D is uncertain. Per germline, CDR1 LNHNV and CDR2 YYDKDF (reference sequence). V lost 0 bases and J lost 3, with 9 bases in between. The CDR3 loop spans 15 amino acids. CDR3 nucleotides: TGTGCCACCAGCAGAGATCCGCGTTACTACAATGAGCAGTTCTTC. Its protein product is CATSRDPRYYNEQFF.

This clone was seen more than once but under ten times. Other DNA sequences from this sample encode an identical CDR3 as well. The rearrangement uses TRBV7-3 and TRBJ2-5, with a weak D call TRBD2 (6 bases). Trimming removed 5 bases from V and 2 bases from J, with 12 bases in between. The CDR3 has 14 residues. Germline-derived CDR1 and CDR2 are SGHTA and FQGTGA. CDR3 sequence reads: CASSPTGLQETQYF. The DNA for the CDR3 is TGTGCCAGCAGCCCAACAGGACTACAAGAGACCCAGTACTTC.

This chain joins TRBV15 and TRBJ1-4; D is undetermined. The CDR3 sequence is 14 residues long. CDR1 and CDR2 from the germline V gene are LNHNV and YYDKDF (reference sequence). V lost 6 bases, J lost 4 bases, and 12 bases lay in between. Written as DNA, the CDR3 is TGTGCCACCAGTGTTGGAGGGAATAATGAAAAACTGTTTTTT. Encoded protein: CATSVGGNNEKLFF. The complete variable domain, with remaining parts taken from reference TRBV15 and TRBJ1-4, reads DAMVIQNPRYQVTQFGKPVTLSCSQTLNHNVMYWYQQKSSQAPKLLFHYYDKDFNNEADTPDNFQSRRPNTSFCFLDIRSPGLGDTAMYLCATSVGGNNEKLFFGSGTQLSVL.

The chain couples TRBV7-9 to TRBJ2-1; 7 nucleotides line up with TRBD1. Germline-derived CDR1 and CDR2 are SEHNR and FQNEAQ (reference sequence). The CDR3 runs to 15 residues. V gave up 5 bases and J gave up 6 bases; unmatched junction bases: 10. CDR3 nucleotide sequence: TGTGCCAGCAGCCAACAGGGGATGTTTCGCAATGAGCAGTTCTTC. Translated, it gives CASSQQGMFRNEQFF. Looking up the rest from reference TRBV7-9 and TRBJ2-1 gives the full variable domain: DTGVSQNPRHKITKRGQNVTFRCDPISEHNRLYWYRQTLGQGPEFLTYFQNEAQLEKSRLLSDRFSAERPKGSFSTLEIQRTEQGDSAMYLCASSQQGMFRNEQFFGPGTRLTVL.

V gene TRBV24-1 combines with J gene TRBJ2-3; possibly TRBD2 for D (6 bases). V shed 4 bases and J shed 4 bases, with 11 bases lying between them. The germline gives CDR1 KGHDR, CDR2 SFDVKD. The CDR3 runs 14 residues. The CDR3 coding sequence is TGTGCCACCAGTGACGGGGGTAGGCCAGATACGCAGTATTTT. It is translated as CATSDGGRPDTQYF.

V gene TRBV25-1 combines with J gene TRBJ1-3; the match to TRBD1 covers 11 bases. From germline, CDR1 is MGHDK and CDR2 SYGVNS. V shed 8 bases, J shed 2 bases, and the junction held 2 bases outside the gene matches. The CDR3 has 14 amino acids. The CDR3 region has the DNA TGTGCCAGCCGGGGACAGGGGGCTGGAAACACCATATATTTT. Protein product: CASRGQGAGNTIYF.

The V gene is TRBV24-1, the J gene TRBJ2-1; D might be TRBD1 (6 bases). The length of the CDR3 is 14 residues. Germline CDR1 reads KGHDR; CDR2 reads SFDVKD. V shed 5 bases and J shed 3 bases, with 10 bases lying between them. Here the CDR3 reads CATSARTDYNEQFF. CDR3 coding DNA: TGTGCCACCAGTGCAAGGACAGACTACAATGAGCAGTTCTTC.

The rearrangement links TRBV7-2 to TRBJ1-2, with no clear D. Trimming pared 1 base from V and 6 bases from J, leaving 9 bases between. This CDR3 contains 13 residues. Germline loops: CDR1 SGHTA, CDR2 FQGNSA. Here the CDR3 reads CASSLGYGDGYTF. The CDR3 coding sequence is TGTGCCAGCAGCTTAGGGTACGGGGATGGCTACACCTTC.